The 6 T cell receptor beta chains in this list originate from one sample, sequenced in a study of T cell changes during pregnancy in multiple sclerosis. Sequencing used immunoSEQ multiplex PCR; TCRdb keeps in-frame clones, though not all of them. The repertoire has around 52,000 clones, about 90% of them found once; the top ten carry 0.2%. The input for sequencing was CD4+ T cells from peripheral blood mononuclear cells, taken in the second trimester of pregnancy. Receptor source: a female donor with multiple sclerosis, enrolled in a pregnancy study.

As regards this clone: A read error may produce the germline difference seen at one junction end. The chain has TRBV5-4 and TRBJ2-5; possibly TRBD2 for D (6 bases). The CDR3 extends over 13 amino acids. Germline CDR1 SGHNT, CDR2 YYREEE (reference sequence). The CDR3 region has the DNA TGTGCCGGCAGCTTGGGGGGAGGAGAGACCCAGTACTTC. Its protein product is CAGSLGGGETQYF.

The chain combines TRBV5-1 with TRBJ2-1; D unclear. V was cut by 0 bases and J by 0 bases, with 10 bases left in between. The CDR3 has 16 amino acids. From germline, CDR1 is SGHRS and CDR2 YFSETQ. The CDR3, as DNA: TGCGCCAGCAGCTTGGATGGGCTGAGCTCCTACAATGAGCAGTTCTTC. Residues: CASSLDGLSSYNEQFF.

The chain carries TRBV11-1 and TRBJ1-1; 7 bases are shared with TRBD1. The CDR3 spans 16 residues. V lost 2 bases to trimming and J lost 0 bases; unmatched junction nucleotides: 6. The germline CDR1 and CDR2 sequences are SGHAT and FQDESV (reference sequence). The CDR3 loop is CASSLTRGRLNTEAFF. The CDR3 DNA reads as TGTGCCAGCAGCTTAACGAGGGGGCGGTTGAACACTGAAGCTTTCTTT.

The chain recombines TRBV2 with TRBJ1-1; D unresolved. V was cut by 6 bases and J by 1 base, with 12 bases left in between. The germline gives CDR1 SNHLY, CDR2 FYNNEI. The CDR3 has 14 amino acids. Here the CDR3 reads CASSIERRNTEAFF. The DNA for the CDR3 is TGTGCCAGCAGCATAGAACGGAGGAACACTGAAGCTTTCTTT. Full variable domain (remainder filled in from reference TRBV2 and TRBJ1-1): EPEVTQTPSHQVTQMGQEVILRCVPISNHLYFYWYRQILGQKVEFLVSFYNNEISEKSEIFDDQFSVERPDGSNFTLKIRSTKLEDSAMYFCASSIERRNTEAFFGQGTRLTVV.

The chain uses TRBV19 and TRBJ1-5; D possibly corresponds to TRBD1 (5 bases). Trimming shortened V by 8 bases and J by 4 bases, and 12 bases separated the two germline ends. The CDR3 is 13 amino acids. Germline assignment: CDR1 LNHDA and CDR2 SQIVND (reference sequence). This chain's CDR3 is CASQRQYNQPQHF. The CDR3 DNA follows: TGTGCCAGTCAGCGACAGTATAATCAGCCCCAGCATTTT.

This rearrangement joins TRBV5-4 to TRBJ2-5; TRBD2 might be the D (6 bases). This CDR3 is built from 16 residues. The V gene lost 4 bases and the J gene lost 5 bases, with 21 bases spanning the gap. Germline CDR1 is SGHNT and CDR2 is YYREEE (reference sequence). CDR3 bases: TGTGCCAGCAGCGAAACAAGCCGGAGGGGAGGCGAGACCCAGTACTTC. Protein: CASSETSRRGGETQYF.